These T cell receptor beta chains were read from a single sample in a study of blood T cell repertoires in COVID-19. The method was immunoSEQ multiplex PCR; TCRdb's version includes in-frame clones alone and lacks a portion of them. Of about 130,000 clones listed, about 80% are singletons. The sample comprised peripheral blood. These TCRs come from a man between 60 and 70 years old with acute or convalescent COVID-19. Both conserved end residues are part of each CDR3. Fields, in order: J gene, V gene, clone size, D gene, CDR3 protein, CDR3 DNA. A D gene is named only where the DNA matches it firmly. Expanded clones are given a class, and other clones once, few, many or no size at all.

TRBJ1-5,TRBV30,NA,NA,CAWRSGGFGPQHF,TGTGCCTGGAGATCAGGAGGTTTTGGACCCCAGCATTTT
TRBJ1-1,TRBV18,NA,TRBD1,CASSPGRQGNTEAFF,TGTGCCAGCTCACCGGGCCGACAGGGTAACACTGAAGCTTTCTTT
TRBJ2-7,TRBV28,NA,TRBD1,CASSSGTVYEQYF,TGTGCCAGCAGTTCCGGGACAGTTTACGAGCAGTACTTC
TRBJ2-1,TRBV24-1,NA,TRBD2,CATSDRTSGAIYNEQFF,TGTGCCACCAGTGATCGGACTAGCGGAGCGATCTACAATGAGCAGTTCTTC
TRBJ1-4,TRBV5-1,NA,NA,CASQPGAGVHEKLFF,TGCGCCAGTCAGCCTGGGGCAGGGGTCCATGAAAAACTGTTTTTT
TRBJ1-4,TRBV30,NA,NA,CAWTPGWGGGAGEKLFF,TGTGCCTGGACCCCTGGGTGGGGCGGCGGGGCTGGTGAAAAACTGTTTTTT
TRBJ2-5,TRBV24-1,NA,NA,CATSDPRQSQETQYF,TGTGCCACCAGTGACCCCCGACAGTCCCAAGAGACCCAGTACTTC
TRBJ2-1,TRBV7-3,NA,TRBD2,CASSLLAVSNEQFF,TGTGCCAGCAGCTTGCTAGCGGTAAGCAATGAGCAGTTCTTC
TRBJ2-7,TRBV10-3,NA,TRBD2,CAISGLAGGGEQYF,TGTGCCATCAGTGGACTAGCGGGAGGAGGGGAGCAGTACTTC
TRBJ2-1,TRBV25-1,NA,TRBD1,CARTGASYNEQFF,TGTGCCAGGACAGGGGCCTCCTACAATGAGCAGTTCTTC
TRBJ1-1,TRBV2,once,TRBD1,CASSATGGLLLNTEAFF,TGTGCCAGCAGTGCGACAGGGGGCCTACTTCTGAACACTGAAGCTTTCTTT
TRBJ1-4,TRBV4-1,once,NA,CASSQNSGTTNEKLFF,TGCGCCAGCAGCCAGAATTCCGGGACAACTAATGAAAAACTGTTTTTT
TRBJ1-2,TRBV16,NA,NA,CASSQSGGQSYGYTF,TGTGCCAGCAGCCAATCCGGGGGGCAGAGCTATGGCTACACCTTC
TRBJ2-7,TRBV28,NA,NA,CASSPSGVQEEYF,TGTGCCAGCAGTCCCTCCGGGGTGCAGGAGGAGTACTTC
TRBJ1-2,TRBV28,few,TRBD1,CASSFSGQDYLSYGYTF,TGTGCCAGCAGTTTCTCGGGACAGGATTACTTATCCTATGGCTACACCTTC
TRBJ2-3,TRBV3-1/TRBV3-2,NA,TRBD2,CASSQAGVQDTQYF,TGTGCCAGCAGCCAGGCGGGAGTACAAGATACGCAGTATTTT
TRBJ2-7,TRBV11-2,once,NA,CASSLGGSGKPYEQYF,TGTGCCAGCAGCTTAGGAGGGTCGGGAAAGCCCTACGAGCAGTACTTC
TRBJ2-3,TRBV5-6,NA,TRBD2,CASSPPPGRVHTDTQYF,TGTGCCAGCAGCCCCCCGCCAGGGAGGGTACACACAGATACGCAGTATTTT
TRBJ2-2,TRBV30,NA,TRBD2,CAWSVRREGQGELFF,TGTGCCTGGAGTGTACGGCGGGAGGGCCAAGGGGAGCTGTTTTTT
TRBJ2-1,TRBV4-2,NA,NA,CASSQDPAGSSYNEQFF,TGTGCCAGCAGCCAAGATCCGGCGGGGAGCTCCTACAATGAGCAGTTCTTC
TRBJ1-6,TRBV2,NA,NA,CASSSGDSPLHF,TGTGCCAGCAGTTCAGGGGATTCACCCCTCCACTTT
TRBJ2-2,TRBV12-3/TRBV12-4,NA,NA,CGSGSWDTGELFF,TGTGGGAGTGGCAGCTGGGACACCGGGGAGCTGTTTTTT
TRBJ1-1,TRBV7-3,NA,NA,CASSSLQTGRSEAFF,TGTGCCAGCAGCTCTCTCCAGACAGGAAGGTCTGAAGCTTTCTTT
TRBJ1-2,TRBV2,NA,NA,CASRVKGDRTFYGYTF,TGTGCCAGCAGAGTAAAGGGTGACAGGACTTTCTATGGCTACACCTTC
TRBJ2-7,TRBV5-4,once,NA,CASSLGTAAGPYEQYF,TGTGCCAGCAGCTTGGGGACAGCCGCTGGACCCTACGAGCAGTACTTC
TRBJ2-7,TRBV2,NA,NA,CASSGRTGEQYF,TGTGCCAGCAGTGGGAGGACTGGCGAGCAGTACTTC
TRBJ2-7,TRBV7-3,NA,NA,CASSLNRAGLSYEQYF,TGTGCCAGCAGCTTAAACCGGGCAGGGCTGTCCTACGAGCAGTACTTC
TRBJ1-1,TRBV30,NA,NA,CAWSTKGVREAFF,TGTGCCTGGAGTACAAAGGGGGTTCGTGAAGCTTTCTTT
TRBJ2-3,TRBV30,NA,NA,CAWSVRDWSTDTQYF,TGTGCCTGGAGTGTGCGGGATTGGAGCACAGATACGCAGTATTTT
TRBJ2-3,TRBV30,NA,TRBD2,CAWSVLVAGDITDTQYF,TGTGCCTGGAGTGTACTTGTAGCGGGAGATATCACAGATACGCAGTATTTT
TRBJ2-7,TRBV5-4,NA,TRBD1,CASIPEGQGAGEQYF,TGTGCCAGCATACCGGAGGGACAGGGGGCGGGGGAGCAGTACTTC
TRBJ2-1,TRBV28,NA,TRBD2,CASRTSVYNEQFF,TGTGCCAGCCGGACTAGTGTCTACAATGAGCAGTTCTTC
TRBJ1-5,TRBV19,NA,NA,CASSSPSRRADNQPQHF,TGTGCCAGTAGTAGCCCAAGTCGCAGGGCTGACAATCAGCCCCAGCATTTT
TRBJ2-3,TRBV7-3,NA,NA,CASSAGLTTDTQYF,TGTGCCAGCAGCGCGGGACTTACTACAGATACGCAGTATTTT
TRBJ2-7,TRBV2,many,NA,CASSELSGTYEQYF,TGTGCCAGCAGTGAGTTGTCAGGGACCTACGAGCAGTACTTC
TRBJ1-5,TRBV30,NA,NA,CAWEIKGGQPQHF,TGTGCCTGGGAGATAAAAGGAGGTCAGCCCCAGCATTTT
TRBJ2-5,TRBV5-1,NA,NA,CASSLGRILEETQYF,TGCGCCAGCAGCTTGGGACGGATCCTGGAGGAGACCCAGTACTTC